This TCR beta chain was found in a study of shared clonotypes between healthy human individuals. Produced via immunoSEQ multiplex PCR; TCRdb's table is partial and in-frame only. The sample includes hundreds of thousands of clones, around three quarters of them seen just once. Germline loops: CDR1 SNHLY, CDR2 FYNNEI. The germline V and J ends were trimmed by 0 bases and 15 bases, with 15 bases remaining between them. This CDR3 is built from 13 residues. The specimen was PBMCs. This TCR was sampled from a woman between 35 and 50 years old in good health. Some clones in this sample may be carry-over from other donors' samples. This rearrangement joins TRBV2 to TRBJ2-1; unclear D gene. The CDR3: CASSEAKLLGPFF. For the CDR3, the DNA is TGTGCCAGCAGTGAAGCGAAGCTTTTAGGTCCGTTCTTC.